These 24 T cell receptor beta chains were sequenced from one sample in a study of human T cells and chemical hapten exposure. Each CDR3 protein gets one entry after TCRdb re-called the RACE reads with MiXCR. The sample has under 300,000 distinct CDR3 sequences, about 8.1% seen once. The time point: pre-sensitization, week 0. Treatment reported: therapeutic diphenylcyclopropenone sensitization with weekly scalp DPC. The sequenced sample was whole blood, obtained in connection with sensitization to the hapten diphenylcyclopropenone (DPC). All receptors derive from a woman aged 40 to 50 with alopecia areata. Some clones in this sample may be carry-over from other donors' samples.

The sample holds a few counts of this clonotype. The gene calls are TRBV5-1 and TRBJ2-3, with 11 bases fitting TRBD1. The CDR3 has 14 amino acids. With 3 bases clipped from V and 5 bases from J, the junction kept 2 bases outside the gene matches. Germline CDR1 SGHRS, CDR2 YFSETQ. The CDR3 is CASSSGTGGDTQYF. In nucleotides, the CDR3 is TGCGCCAGCAGCTCAGGGACAGGGGGAGATACGCAGTATTTT.

This clonotype was counted a few times. The chain links TRBV12-3 or TRBV12-4 to TRBJ1-6, with a weak D call TRBD1 (5 bases). The CDR3 contains 15 residues. V shed 5 bases and J shed 8 bases, with 16 bases lying between them. The CDR3 region has the DNA TGTGCCAGCAGTCGCACCGGGACTTCGTATTCACCCCTCCACTTT. Translating gives CASSRTGTSYSPLHF.

The chain has TRBV6-2 or TRBV6-3 and TRBJ1-1, with a tentative D call TRBD1 (6 bases). Looked up from germline, CDR1 is MNHEY and CDR2 is SVGEGT. Trimming took 8 bases from V and 6 from J, leaving 10 bases between them. The CDR3 has 11 residues. The CDR3 sequence is CASLQGSEAFF. CDR3 coding DNA: TGTGCCAGCTTACAGGGTTCTGAAGCTTTCTTT.

In its sample, this clonotype was seen a few times. The chain is built from TRBV29-1 and TRBJ2-3; D remains ambiguous. Germline CDR1 is SQVTM and CDR2 is ANQGSEA. Trimming stripped 2 bases from V and 4 bases from J, with 10 bases between. The CDR3 is 13 amino acids. In DNA, the CDR3 is TGCAGCGTTGAAAAAACAGATTCAGATACGCAGTATTTT. Translated, it gives CSVEKTDSDTQYF.

This clonotype was counted a few times. The chain couples TRBV20-1 to TRBJ2-3; D not certain. Trimming took 1 base from V and 6 from J, leaving 8 bases between them. The length of the CDR3 is 12 residues. Germline CDR1 is DFQATT and CDR2 is SNEGSKA (reference sequence). The CDR3 here is CSARGPLDTQYF. CDR3 bases: TGCAGTGCTAGAGGGCCATTGGATACGCAGTATTTT.

This clonotype was seen ten or more times. The chain links TRBV20-1 to TRBJ2-3; 9 nucleotides line up with TRBD2. CDR3 size: 14 residues. Per the germline V gene, CDR1 is DFQATT and CDR2 is SNEGSKA (reference sequence). V dropped 5 bases and J dropped 4; count of bases not matched to a gene: 7. The CDR3 sequence: CSAHSGSFADTQYF. For the CDR3, the DNA is TGCAGTGCTCATAGCGGGAGTTTCGCAGATACGCAGTATTTT.

This clonotype was detected many times. The chain carries TRBV5-1 and TRBJ2-3, with TRBD2 matching 15 bases. Germline assignment: CDR1 SGHRS and CDR2 YFSETQ. The CDR3 consists of 15 residues. V dropped 8 bases and J dropped 6; count of bases not matched to a gene: 7. CDR3: CASSAGTSGRDTQYF. The DNA for the CDR3 is TGCGCCAGTTCAGCCGGGACTAGCGGGAGGGATACGCAGTATTTT. Supplemented by reference TRBV5-1 and TRBJ2-3, the full variable domain reads KAGVTQTPRYLIKTRGQQVTLSCSPISGHRSVSWYQQTPGQGLQFLFEYFSETQRNKGNFPGRFSGRQFSNSRSEMNVSTLELGDSALYLCASSAGTSGRDTQYFGPGTRLTVL.

This clonotype came up a few times. An end of the junction does not agree with germline; a read error may underlie this. V is TRBV10-3 and J is TRBJ2-5; 9 bases match TRBD2. Germline V gives CDR1 ENHRY, CDR2 SYGVKD. This CDR3 comprises 12 residues. The DNA for the CDR3 is TGTGCCGTCAGCGGGGGGCAAGAGACCCAGTACTTC. It yields the protein CAVSGGQETQYF.

This clonotype showed up many times. The chain uses TRBV11-1 and TRBJ1-1, with TRBD1 matching 9 bases. Germline assignment: CDR1 SGHAT and CDR2 FQDESV (reference sequence). J gave up 1 base and V 4 bases, and 4 bases lay outside the gene matches. The CDR3 consists of 15 residues. CDR3 sequence reads: CASSSPGQGNTEAFF. Here the CDR3 DNA reads TGTGCCAGCAGCTCCCCGGGACAGGGGAACACTGAAGCTTTCTTT.

This clonotype showed up just a few times. The V gene is TRBV7-9, the J gene TRBJ1-1; no clear D gene. CDR1 is SEHNR, CDR2 FQNEAQ, per germline (reference sequence). Trimming took off 1 base at V and 2 bases at J, with 17 bases between the two ends. The CDR3 totals 17 residues. The CDR3 DNA follows: TGTGCCAGCAGCTTAGTAGGAGTCCCGACGGCAAACACTGAAGCTTTCTTT. The encoded protein is CASSLVGVPTANTEAFF.

This clonotype was counted a few times. J is TRBJ2-5 and V is TRBV5-1, with D possibly TRBD1 on 5 matching bases. Germline CDR1 and CDR2: SGHRS and YFSETQ. The length of the CDR3 is 15 residues. V was shortened by 0 bases and J by 7 bases, with 16 bases between the two germline ends. Here the CDR3 DNA reads TGCGCCAGCAGCTTGGGACAGACCGCAATGGGGACCCAGTACTTC. Its protein is CASSLGQTAMGTQYF. Using reference TRBV5-1 and TRBJ2-5 for the parts outside the CDR3, the full variable domain is KAGVTQTPRYLIKTRGQQVTLSCSPISGHRSVSWYQQTPGQGLQFLFEYFSETQRNKGNFPGRFSGRQFSNSRSEMNVSTLELGDSALYLCASSLGQTAMGTQYFGPGTRLLVL.

In its sample, this clonotype was seen a few times. The chain links TRBV29-1 to TRBJ2-6; 12 positions match TRBD2. Germline CDR1 reads SQVTM; CDR2 reads ANQGSEA. J was trimmed by 1 base and V by 7 bases; bases with no gene match: 5. The CDR3 loop spans 16 amino acids. DNA for the CDR3: TGCAGCGGCGTTACTAGCGGGAGGTCTGGGGCCAACGTCCTGACTTTC. Its translation is CSGVTSGRSGANVLTF.

In its sample, this clonotype was seen many times. The rearrangement joins TRBV6-1 to TRBJ2-3, with a tentative D call TRBD2 (5 bases). Trimming stripped 8 bases from V and 2 bases from J, with 8 bases between. The CDR3 is 12 amino acids. Germline V lookup: CDR1 MNHNS, CDR2 SASEGT. The CDR3 here is CASRLNTDTQYF. The CDR3 DNA reads TGTGCCAGCCGACTAAACACAGATACGCAGTATTTT.

The chain joins TRBV10-3 to TRBJ1-5; a weak D match, TRBD1 (5 bases). V was pared by 0 bases and J by 7 bases, with 16 bases between. Germline V lookup: CDR1 ENHRY, CDR2 SYGVKD. The CDR3 contains 16 residues. Written as DNA, the CDR3 is TGTGCCATCAGTGAGTCCCGCAGGGCCCAAGGGCAGCCCCAGCATTTT. It translates to CAISESRRAQGQPQHF.

This clonotype was seen many times. The chain uses TRBV27 and TRBJ2-7, with D unresolved. Trimming shortened V by 5 bases and J by 4 bases, and 12 bases separated the two germline ends. Germline-derived CDR1 and CDR2 are MNHEY and SMNVEV (reference sequence). The CDR3 has 13 amino acids. CDR3: CASSPPDGYEQYF. The DNA for the CDR3 is TGTGCCAGCAGTCCCCCTGACGGGTACGAGCAGTACTTC.

This clonotype has ten or more counts. This rearrangement joins TRBV3-1 to TRBJ1-1, with D perhaps TRBD1 (6 bases). With 2 bases removed from V and 3 bases from J, the gap between germline ends came to 10 bases. Germline loops: CDR1 LGHDT, CDR2 YNNKEL (reference sequence). CDR3 length equals 14 residues. This chain's CDR3 is CASSQQGRDTEAFF. The CDR3 nucleotides read TGTGCCAGCAGCCAACAGGGGAGGGACACTGAAGCTTTCTTT. Filled out from reference TRBV3-1 and TRBJ1-1, the complete variable domain reads DTAVSQTPKYLVTQMGNDKSIKCEQNLGHDTMYWYKQDSKKFLKIMFSYNNKELIINETVPNRFSPKSPDKAHLNLHINSLELGDSAVYFCASSQQGRDTEAFFGQGTRLTVV.

This clonotype occurred a few times. The V and J genes are TRBV6-2 or TRBV6-3 and TRBJ2-3; D remains ambiguous. Trimming removed 5 bases from V and 5 bases from J, with 8 bases in between. This CDR3 region has 12 residues. Germline loops: CDR1 MNHEY, CDR2 SVGEGT. The CDR3 DNA sequence: TGTGCCAGCAGTCAGGAACAAGATACGCAGTATTTT. As protein: CASSQEQDTQYF.

This clonotype was recorded a few times. The chain employs TRBV11-1 and TRBJ1-5; possibly TRBD1 for D (5 bases). V lost 2 bases and J 7 bases, leaving 9 bases between the germline ends. The length of the CDR3 is 13 residues. From germline, CDR1 is SGHAT and CDR2 FQDESV (reference sequence). The CDR3 DNA is TGTGCCAGCAGCTTACGGACAAACCAGCCCCAGCATTTT. Encoded protein: CASSLRTNQPQHF.

The rearrangement joins TRBV11-3 to TRBJ2-1; 16 nucleotides match TRBD2. The germline V gene has CDR1 SGHNT and CDR2 YENEEA. The CDR3 consists of 15 residues. Losses at the gene ends were 5 bases for V and 8 bases for J; bases not matched to a gene: 3. CDR3 nucleotide sequence: TGTGCCAGCAGCCGTGGGACTAGCGGGAGGGATGAGCAGTTCTTC. Translation: CASSRGTSGRDEQFF. The entire variable domain, with the rest obtained from reference TRBV11-3 and TRBJ2-1, is as follows: EAGVVQSPRYKIIEKKQPVAFWCNPISGHNTLYWYLQNLGQGPELLIRYENEEAVDDSQLPKDRFSAERLKGVDSTLKIQPAELGDSAVYLCASSRGTSGRDEQFFGPGTRLTVL.

This clonotype was found a few times. The V gene is TRBV28, the J gene TRBJ2-2, with D tentatively TRBD1 or TRBD2 (6 bases each). The CDR3 spans 15 residues. The ends were cut back, 5 bases at V and 13 bases at J, with 23 bases in the middle. CDR1 and CDR2 (germline): MDHEN, SYDVKM. CDR3 residues: CASSLPLVGGGWLFF. The CDR3 DNA reads TGTGCCAGCAGTCTCCCCCTGGTGGGGGGCGGTTGGCTGTTTTTT.

The gene calls are TRBV28 and TRBJ2-3, with 8 bases that match TRBD2. Germline V gene data show CDR1 as MDHEN and CDR2 as SYDVKM. This CDR3 has 14 amino acids. Trimming took 6 bases from V and 3 from J; bases not matched to a gene: 5. The CDR3 DNA is TGTGCCAGCAGATTAAGCGGGAGTACAGATACGCAGTATTTT. Translating gives CASRLSGSTDTQYF.

The V gene is TRBV6-6, the J gene TRBJ2-3, with 9 bases that match TRBD2. Germline assignment: CDR1 MNHNY and CDR2 SVGAGI (reference sequence). The CDR3 is 16 amino acids. V was pared by 5 bases and J by 0 bases, with 6 bases of the junction left unmatched. CDR3 region: CASSISGSRSTDTQYF. The CDR3, as DNA: TGTGCCAGCAGTATTAGCGGGAGCCGGAGCACAGATACGCAGTATTTT.

The chain recombines TRBV20-1 with TRBJ2-3; 8 positions match TRBD2. This CDR3 is built from 15 residues. CDR1 is DFQATT and CDR2 is SNEGSKA in the germline V gene (reference sequence). V lost 2 bases to trimming and J lost 1 base; unmatched junction nucleotides: 5. The CDR3 nucleotides read TGCAGTGCTAGAAGTTCTAGCGGGCGCACAGATACGCAGTATTTT. Translated, it gives CSARSSSGRTDTQYF.

J is TRBJ2-7 and V is TRBV6-5; TRBD1 matches 11 bases. The V gene end was trimmed by 5 bases and the J gene end by 3 bases; junction bases not matched to a gene: 3. This CDR3 is 14 amino acids long. The germline V gene has CDR1 MNHEY and CDR2 SVGAGI. CDR3 in amino acids: CASSRDRGNYEQYF. The CDR3 nucleotides read TGTGCCAGCAGTCGGGACAGGGGGAACTACGAGCAGTACTTC.